Given below is one T cell receptor beta chain in context. About 0.45 to 1 ug RNA was reverse transcribed with random hexamers. TCRdb independently ran MiXCR on the immunoSEQ multiplex PCR reads; one entry per CDR3 protein. The top ten hold 0.075% to 0.095% of the sample, which has a few hundred thousand distinct CDR3 sequences, about 95% seen once. This specimen belongs to a study of CD8 T cells in Susac syndrome. The receptor was isolated from a human donor with multiple sclerosis. The sample was CD4+ T cells from PBMCs.

The CDR3 sequence is CSAQEMTGVHEKLFF. The CDR3 DNA reads TGCAGTGCCCAAGAAATGACAGGGGTACACGAAAAACTGTTTTTT. The chain combines TRBV20-1 with TRBJ1-4, with TRBD1 matching over 8 bases. V lost 6 bases and J lost 8; bases outside the gene matches: 14. The CDR3 is made up of 15 amino acids. CDR1 DFQATT and CDR2 SNEGSKA come from the germline V gene (reference sequence).